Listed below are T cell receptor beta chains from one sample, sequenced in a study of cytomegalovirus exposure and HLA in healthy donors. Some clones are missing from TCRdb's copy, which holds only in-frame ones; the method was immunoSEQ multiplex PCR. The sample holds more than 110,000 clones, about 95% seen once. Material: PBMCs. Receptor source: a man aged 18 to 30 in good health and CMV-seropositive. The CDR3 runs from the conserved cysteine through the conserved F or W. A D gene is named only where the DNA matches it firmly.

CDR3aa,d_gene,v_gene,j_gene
CASSAVSGANVLTF,NA,TRBV27,TRBJ2-6
CASSRQLTGNTIYF,NA,TRBV2,TRBJ1-3
CASSRTAGVYEQYF,NA,TRBV6-5,TRBJ2-7
CASSSYLYEQYF,NA,TRBV11-2,TRBJ2-7
CASRPRGTSGSDTQYF,TRBD2,TRBV27,TRBJ2-3
CASSLGDRGQNTIYF,TRBD1,TRBV7-9,TRBJ1-3
CASSLYRNEEYF,NA,TRBV5-6,TRBJ2-4
CAISTTDRLNTEAFF,TRBD1,TRBV10-3,TRBJ1-1
CASSLIQNTEAFF,NA,TRBV5-6,TRBJ1-1
CASSISGSTDTQYF,TRBD2,TRBV19,TRBJ2-3
CASSTGTANTEAFF,TRBD1,TRBV5-1,TRBJ1-1
CASRMTLSYEQYF,NA,TRBV19,TRBJ2-7
CASSARAAGVLGNTIYF,NA,TRBV9,TRBJ1-3
CASSAGQIYGYTF,NA,TRBV16,TRBJ1-2
CASSPMGTTYGYTF,NA,TRBV18,TRBJ1-2
CASSSKSIANTGELFF,NA,TRBV7-3,TRBJ2-2
CSVDGGGNQPQHF,NA,TRBV29-1,TRBJ1-5
CASSLVSVGETYEQYF,NA,TRBV7-2,TRBJ2-7
CASTGTSGAYEQYF,TRBD2,TRBV10-2,TRBJ2-7
CASSLDGGGRYEQYF,NA,TRBV7-9,TRBJ2-7
CASSGGSGSAYNEQFF,TRBD2,TRBV4-2,TRBJ2-1
CASSSRTASTDTQYF,NA,TRBV5-1,TRBJ2-3
CASSPSATNEKLFF,NA,TRBV6-5,TRBJ1-4
CASSLLTVSYEQYF,NA,TRBV7-8,TRBJ2-7
CASSQEEARSYGYTF,NA,TRBV4-1,TRBJ1-2
CASSGSGGGNQPQHF,NA,TRBV7-2,TRBJ1-5
CASRRGQGSGANVLTF,TRBD1,TRBV19,TRBJ2-6
CASSLAGQGTGELFF,TRBD1,TRBV5-1,TRBJ2-2
CASSDRLSRGNDYEQYF,NA,TRBV4-1,TRBJ2-7
CASGLAGETQYF,TRBD2,TRBV5-1,TRBJ2-5
CASTRGGNYGYTF,NA,TRBV7-9,TRBJ1-2
CASSHRDRGLVEAFF,TRBD1,TRBV6-5,TRBJ1-1
CASSPQVLAGDLGERKTQYF,TRBD2,TRBV19,TRBJ2-5
CSVLLPGTYEQYF,NA,TRBV29-1,TRBJ2-7
CASSLEGAPSGANVLTF,TRBD1,TRBV27,TRBJ2-6
CASSLVGAEQYF,NA,TRBV28,TRBJ2-7
CASKAGENTEAFF,NA,TRBV19,TRBJ1-1
CASRDGLAGGIAGELFF,TRBD2,TRBV5-4,TRBJ2-2
CASSLIRDSSYNEQFF,TRBD1,TRBV27,TRBJ2-1
CASSLNSDNYNEQFF,NA,TRBV5-1,TRBJ2-1
CASSVTGGQGIGYTF,TRBD1,TRBV9,TRBJ1-2
CASSTRSKGTGELFF,NA,TRBV6-6,TRBJ2-2
CASSLGLAGAYEQYF,TRBD2,TRBV5-1,TRBJ2-7
CASSPVTGIRGYTF,TRBD1,TRBV2,TRBJ1-2
CASSYSGSPYEQYF,TRBD2,TRBV6-5,TRBJ2-7
CASSHTSGTGGNEQFF,TRBD2,TRBV4-1,TRBJ2-1
CASRVGAGVNSPLHF,NA,TRBV6-1,TRBJ1-6
CASSTLAVSSYNEQFF,TRBD2,TRBV5-4,TRBJ2-1
CSALTGQGENAFF,TRBD1,TRBV29-1,TRBJ1-1
CASSFQGGYEQYF,NA,TRBV13,TRBJ2-7
CASSSRVAGGLTRSYEQYF,TRBD2,TRBV28,TRBJ2-7
CASSEALGLNQPQHF,NA,TRBV6-1,TRBJ1-5
CASSSTTSATNEKLFF,NA,TRBV11-3,TRBJ1-4
CASSLGGRVNEQFF,TRBD2,TRBV28,TRBJ2-1
CASRTGASYEQYF,TRBD1,TRBV6-5,TRBJ2-7
CASSLQGADYGYTF,TRBD1,TRBV5-1,TRBJ1-2
CATSPQQGFQQPQHF,NA,TRBV10-3,TRBJ1-5